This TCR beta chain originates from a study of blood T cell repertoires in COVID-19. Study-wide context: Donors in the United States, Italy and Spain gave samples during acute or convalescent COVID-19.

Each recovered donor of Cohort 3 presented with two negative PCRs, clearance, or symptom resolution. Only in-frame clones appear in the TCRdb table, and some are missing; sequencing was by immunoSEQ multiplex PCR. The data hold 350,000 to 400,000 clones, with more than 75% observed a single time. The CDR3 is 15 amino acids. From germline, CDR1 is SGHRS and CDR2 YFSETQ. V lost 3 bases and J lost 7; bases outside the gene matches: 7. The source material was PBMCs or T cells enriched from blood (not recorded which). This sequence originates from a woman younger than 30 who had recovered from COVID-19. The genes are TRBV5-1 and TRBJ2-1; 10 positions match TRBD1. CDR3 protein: CASSWGQGRRNEQFF. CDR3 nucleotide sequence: TGCGCCAGCAGCTGGGGACAGGGGAGGAGGAATGAGCAGTTCTTC.